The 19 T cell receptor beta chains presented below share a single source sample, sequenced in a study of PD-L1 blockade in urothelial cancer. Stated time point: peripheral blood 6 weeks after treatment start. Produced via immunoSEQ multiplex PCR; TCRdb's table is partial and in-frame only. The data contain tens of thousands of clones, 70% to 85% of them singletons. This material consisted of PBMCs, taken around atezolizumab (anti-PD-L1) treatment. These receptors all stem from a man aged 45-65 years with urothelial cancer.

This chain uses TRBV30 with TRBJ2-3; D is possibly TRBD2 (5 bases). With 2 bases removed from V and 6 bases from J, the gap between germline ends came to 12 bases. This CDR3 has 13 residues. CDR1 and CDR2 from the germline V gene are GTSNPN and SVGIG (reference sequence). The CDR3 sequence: CAWSITLADTQYF. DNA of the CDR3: TGTGCCTGGAGTATAACCTTAGCGGATACGCAGTATTTT.

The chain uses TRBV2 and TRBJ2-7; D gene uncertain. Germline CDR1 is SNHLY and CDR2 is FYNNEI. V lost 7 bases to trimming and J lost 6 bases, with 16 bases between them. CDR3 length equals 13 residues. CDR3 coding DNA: TGTGCCAGCACTCTGGGCATTTCAGGCGAGCAGTACTTC. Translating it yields CASTLGISGEQYF.

CDR3 nucleotide sequence: TGTGCCAGCAGCTCGGACCAGGGAACCACAGATACGCAGTATTTT. This encodes CASSSDQGTTDTQYF. The chain employs TRBV5-4 and TRBJ2-3; D is possibly TRBD1 (5 bases). Germline loops: CDR1 SGHNT, CDR2 YYREEE (reference sequence). The CDR3 sequence is 15 residues long. The V end lost 3 bases, the J end lost 2 bases, and 13 bases lay between the germline ends.

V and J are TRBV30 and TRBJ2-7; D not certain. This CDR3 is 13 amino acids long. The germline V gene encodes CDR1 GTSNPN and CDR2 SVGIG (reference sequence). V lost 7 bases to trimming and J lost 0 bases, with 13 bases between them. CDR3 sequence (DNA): TGTGCCTTAGTGAGCGAGAGCTCCTACGAGCAGTACTTC. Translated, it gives CALVSESSYEQYF.

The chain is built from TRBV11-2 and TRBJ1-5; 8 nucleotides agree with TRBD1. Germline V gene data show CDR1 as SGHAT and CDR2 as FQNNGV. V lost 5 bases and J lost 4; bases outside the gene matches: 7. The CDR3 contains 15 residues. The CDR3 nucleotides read TGTGCCAGCAGCCCCGGGACAGGTCAGAATCAGCCCCAGCATTTT. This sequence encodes CASSPGTGQNQPQHF.

The CDR3 reads CASSYFRESYEQYF. The CDR3 DNA sequence: TGTGCCAGCAGTTATTTCCGGGAAAGCTACGAGCAGTACTTC. The chain is built from TRBV6-6 and TRBJ2-7; TRBD2 is a possible D gene (5 bases). CDR3 length: 14 residues. Germline V gene data show CDR1 as MNHNY and CDR2 as SVGAGI (reference sequence). V lost 3 bases, J lost 3 bases, and 12 bases lay in between.

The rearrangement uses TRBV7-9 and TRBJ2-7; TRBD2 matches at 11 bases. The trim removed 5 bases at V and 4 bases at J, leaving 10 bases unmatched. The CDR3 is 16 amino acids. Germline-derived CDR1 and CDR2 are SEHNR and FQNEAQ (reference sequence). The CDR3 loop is CASSPGGGLADYEQYF. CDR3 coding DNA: TGTGCCAGCAGCCCCGGGGGGGGACTAGCGGATTACGAGCAGTACTTC. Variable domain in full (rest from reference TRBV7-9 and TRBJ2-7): DTGVSQNPRHKITKRGQNVTFRCDPISEHNRLYWYRQTLGQGPEFLTYFQNEAQLEKSRLLSDRFSAERPKGSFSTLEIQRTEQGDSAMYLCASSPGGGLADYEQYFGPGTRLTVT.

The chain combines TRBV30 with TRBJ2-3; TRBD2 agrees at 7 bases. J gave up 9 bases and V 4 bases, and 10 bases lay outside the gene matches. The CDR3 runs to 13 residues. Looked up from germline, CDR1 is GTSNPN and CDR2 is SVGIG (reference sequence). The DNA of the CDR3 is TGTGCCTGGAATCGGCGCGGGGGAGACACGCAGTATTTT. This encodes CAWNRRGGDTQYF.

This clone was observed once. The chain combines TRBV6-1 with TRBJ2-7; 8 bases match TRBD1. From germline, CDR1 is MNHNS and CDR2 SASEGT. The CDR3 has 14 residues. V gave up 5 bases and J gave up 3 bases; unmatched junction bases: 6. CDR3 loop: CASSRTGQVYEQYF. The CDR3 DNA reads TGTGCCAGCAGTCGGACGGGACAGGTCTACGAGCAGTACTTC.

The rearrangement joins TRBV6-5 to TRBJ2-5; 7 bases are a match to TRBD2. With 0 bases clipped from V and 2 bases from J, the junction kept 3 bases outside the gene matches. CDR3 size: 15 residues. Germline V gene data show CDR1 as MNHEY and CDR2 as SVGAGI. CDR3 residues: CASSYSPGGQETQYF. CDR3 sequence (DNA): TGTGCCAGCAGTTACTCGCCCGGGGGGCAAGAGACCCAGTACTTC.

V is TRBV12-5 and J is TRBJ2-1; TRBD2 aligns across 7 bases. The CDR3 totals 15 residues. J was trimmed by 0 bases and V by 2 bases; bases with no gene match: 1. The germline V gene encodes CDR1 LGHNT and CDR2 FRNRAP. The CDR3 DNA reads TGTGCTAGTGGTTTGCCGGGGGGCTCCTACAATGAGCAGTTCTTC. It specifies CASGLPGGSYNEQFF. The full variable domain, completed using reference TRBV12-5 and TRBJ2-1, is DARVTQTPRHKVTEMGQEVTMRCQPILGHNTVFWYRQTMMQGLELLAYFRNRAPLDDSGMPKDRFSAEMPDATLATLKIQPSEPRDSAVYFCASGLPGGSYNEQFFGPGTRLTVL.

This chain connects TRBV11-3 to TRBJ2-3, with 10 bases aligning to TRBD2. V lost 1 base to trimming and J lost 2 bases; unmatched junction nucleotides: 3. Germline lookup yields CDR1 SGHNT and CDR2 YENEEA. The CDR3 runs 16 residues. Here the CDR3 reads CASSLGAGGPTDTQYF. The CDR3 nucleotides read TGTGCCAGCAGCTTAGGAGCGGGGGGGCCCACAGATACGCAGTATTTT. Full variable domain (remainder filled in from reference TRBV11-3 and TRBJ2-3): EAGVVQSPRYKIIEKKQPVAFWCNPISGHNTLYWYLQNLGQGPELLIRYENEEAVDDSQLPKDRFSAERLKGVDSTLKIQPAELGDSAVYLCASSLGAGGPTDTQYFGPGTRLTVL.

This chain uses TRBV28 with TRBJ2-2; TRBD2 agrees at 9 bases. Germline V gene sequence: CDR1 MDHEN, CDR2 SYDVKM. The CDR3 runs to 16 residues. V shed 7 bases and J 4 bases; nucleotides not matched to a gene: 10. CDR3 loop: CASTRAGGPVTGELFF. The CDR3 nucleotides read TGTGCCAGCACAAGGGCGGGGGGGCCAGTCACCGGGGAGCTGTTTTTT.

The CDR3 loop is CASSQPTGANEKLFF. As DNA, the CDR3 is TGCGCCAGCAGCCAACCAACAGGGGCCAATGAAAAACTGTTTTTT. The V and J genes are TRBV4-1 and TRBJ1-4; 7 bases map to TRBD1. J was trimmed by 5 bases and V by 2 bases; bases with no gene match: 5. This CDR3 has 15 residues. Germline lookup yields CDR1 MGHRA and CDR2 YSYEKL.

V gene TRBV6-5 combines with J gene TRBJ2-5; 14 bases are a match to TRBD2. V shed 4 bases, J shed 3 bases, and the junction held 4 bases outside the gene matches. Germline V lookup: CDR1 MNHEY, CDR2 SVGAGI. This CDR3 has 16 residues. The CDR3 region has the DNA TGTGCCAGCAGTTCCCGGACTAGCGGGGGGAAAGAGACCCAGTACTTC. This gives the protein CASSSRTSGGKETQYF.

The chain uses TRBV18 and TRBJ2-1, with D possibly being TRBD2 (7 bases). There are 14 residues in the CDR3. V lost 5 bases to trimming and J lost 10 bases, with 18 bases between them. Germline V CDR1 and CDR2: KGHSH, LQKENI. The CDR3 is CASSGDTSAREQFF. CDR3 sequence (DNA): TGTGCCAGCTCAGGGGACACTAGCGCCCGAGAGCAGTTCTTC. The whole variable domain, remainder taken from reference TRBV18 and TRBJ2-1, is NAGVMQNPRHLVRRRGQEARLRCSPMKGHSHVYWYRQLPEEGLKFMVYLQKENIIDESGMPKERFSAEFPKEGPSILRIQQVVRGDSAAYFCASSGDTSAREQFFGPGTRLTVL.

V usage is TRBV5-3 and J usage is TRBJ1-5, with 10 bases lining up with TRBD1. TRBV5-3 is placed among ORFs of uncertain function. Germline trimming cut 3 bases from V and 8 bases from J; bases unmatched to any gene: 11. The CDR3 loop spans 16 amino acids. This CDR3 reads CARSCPGTGAGEPQHF. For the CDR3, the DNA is TGTGCCAGAAGCTGTCCCGGGACAGGGGCCGGGGAGCCCCAGCATTTT.

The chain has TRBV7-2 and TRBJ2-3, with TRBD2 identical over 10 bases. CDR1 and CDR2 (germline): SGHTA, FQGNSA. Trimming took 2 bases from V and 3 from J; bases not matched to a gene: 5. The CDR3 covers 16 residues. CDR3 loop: CASSLRSGGGTDTQYF. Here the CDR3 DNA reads TGTGCCAGCAGCTTACGGAGCGGGGGGGGGACAGATACGCAGTATTTT.

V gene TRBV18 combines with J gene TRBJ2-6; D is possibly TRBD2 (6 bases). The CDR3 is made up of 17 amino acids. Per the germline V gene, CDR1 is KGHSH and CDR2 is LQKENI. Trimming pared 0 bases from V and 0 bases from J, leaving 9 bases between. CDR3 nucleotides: TGTGCCAGCTCACCACCCGGGGGTAGCTCTGGGGCCAACGTCCTGACTTTC. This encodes CASSPPGGSSGANVLTF.